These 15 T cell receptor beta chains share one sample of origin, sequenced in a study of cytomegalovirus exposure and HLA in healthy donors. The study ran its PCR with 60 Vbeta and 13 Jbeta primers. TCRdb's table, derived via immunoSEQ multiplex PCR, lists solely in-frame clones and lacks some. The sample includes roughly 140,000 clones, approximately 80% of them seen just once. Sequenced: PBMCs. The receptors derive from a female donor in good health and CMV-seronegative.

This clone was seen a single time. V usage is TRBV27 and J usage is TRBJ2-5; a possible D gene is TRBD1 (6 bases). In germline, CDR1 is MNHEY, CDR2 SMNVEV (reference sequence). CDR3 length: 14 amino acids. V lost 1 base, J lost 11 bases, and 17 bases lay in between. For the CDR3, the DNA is TGTGCCAGCAGTTTATATGGCCAGGGGAATGAGCAGTACTTC. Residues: CASSLYGQGNEQYF.

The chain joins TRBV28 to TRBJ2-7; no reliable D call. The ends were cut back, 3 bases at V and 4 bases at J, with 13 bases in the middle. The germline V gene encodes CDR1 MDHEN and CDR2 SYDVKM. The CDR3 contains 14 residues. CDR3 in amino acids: CASSFPLNSYEQYF. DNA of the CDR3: TGTGCCAGCAGTTTCCCCCTTAACAGTTACGAGCAGTACTTC.

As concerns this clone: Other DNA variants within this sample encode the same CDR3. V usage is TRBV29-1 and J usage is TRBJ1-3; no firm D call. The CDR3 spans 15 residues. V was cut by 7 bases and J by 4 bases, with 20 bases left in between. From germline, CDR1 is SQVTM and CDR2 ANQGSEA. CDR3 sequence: CSALRGSGGGNTIYF. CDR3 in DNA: TGCAGCGCGCTTCGCGGATCAGGAGGGGGAAACACCATATATTTT. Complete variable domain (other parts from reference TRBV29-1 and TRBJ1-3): SAVISQKPSRDICQRGTSLTIQCQVDSQVTMMFWYRQQPGQSLTLIATANQGSEATYESGFVIDKFPISRPNLTFSTLTVSNMSPEDSSIYLCSALRGSGGGNTIYFGEGSWLTVV.

The CDR3 here is CASHRGAGELFF. The CDR3 DNA follows: TGTGCCAGCCACAGGGGTGCCGGGGAGCTGTTTTTT. V gene TRBV11-2 combines with J gene TRBJ2-2, with 7 positions matching TRBD1. This CDR3 region has 12 residues. After removal of 8 bases from V and 6 bases from J, the junction contained 3 bases not matched to a gene. Germline assignment: CDR1 SGHAT and CDR2 FQNNGV.

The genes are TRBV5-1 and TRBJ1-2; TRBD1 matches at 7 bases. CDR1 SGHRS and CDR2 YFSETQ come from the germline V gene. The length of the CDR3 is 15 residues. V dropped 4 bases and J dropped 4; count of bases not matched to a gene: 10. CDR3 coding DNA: TGCGCCAGCAGCCCTAACAGGGGCCACCTCTATGGCTACACCTTC. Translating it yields CASSPNRGHLYGYTF.

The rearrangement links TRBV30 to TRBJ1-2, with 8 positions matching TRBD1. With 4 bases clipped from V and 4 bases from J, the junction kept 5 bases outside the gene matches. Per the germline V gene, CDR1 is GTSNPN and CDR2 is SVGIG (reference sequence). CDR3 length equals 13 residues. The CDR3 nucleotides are TGTGCCTGGATTGGGGGACAGGTCTATGGCTACACCTTC. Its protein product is CAWIGGQVYGYTF.

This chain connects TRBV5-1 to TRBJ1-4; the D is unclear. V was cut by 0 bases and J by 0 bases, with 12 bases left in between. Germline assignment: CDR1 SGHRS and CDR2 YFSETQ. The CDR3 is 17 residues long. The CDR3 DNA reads TGCGCCAGCAGCTTGGTTAGCCGGAACCCAACTAATGAAAAACTGTTTTTT. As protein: CASSLVSRNPTNEKLFF. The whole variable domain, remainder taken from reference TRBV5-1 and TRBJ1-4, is KAGVTQTPRYLIKTRGQQVTLSCSPISGHRSVSWYQQTPGQGLQFLFEYFSETQRNKGNFPGRFSGRQFSNSRSEMNVSTLELGDSALYLCASSLVSRNPTNEKLFFGSGTQLSVL.

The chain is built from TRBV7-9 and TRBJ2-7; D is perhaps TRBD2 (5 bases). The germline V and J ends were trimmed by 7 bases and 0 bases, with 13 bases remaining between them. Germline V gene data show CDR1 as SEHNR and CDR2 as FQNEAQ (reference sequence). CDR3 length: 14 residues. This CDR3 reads CASTPPGSSYEQYF. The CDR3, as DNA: TGTGCCAGCACCCCCCCGGGGAGCTCCTACGAGCAGTACTTC.

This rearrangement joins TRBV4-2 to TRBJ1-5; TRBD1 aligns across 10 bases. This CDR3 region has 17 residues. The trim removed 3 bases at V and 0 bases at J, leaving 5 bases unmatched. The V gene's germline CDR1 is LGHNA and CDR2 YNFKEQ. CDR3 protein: CASSQGTGVGSNQPQHF. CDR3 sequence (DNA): TGTGCCAGCAGCCAGGGGACAGGGGTCGGTAGCAATCAGCCCCAGCATTTT.

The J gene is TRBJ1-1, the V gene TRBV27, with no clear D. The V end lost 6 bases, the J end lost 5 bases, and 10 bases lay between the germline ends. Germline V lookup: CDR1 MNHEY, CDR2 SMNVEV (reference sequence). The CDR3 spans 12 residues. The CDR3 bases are TGTGCCAGCAGGCGGGTAAGTACTGAAGCTTTCTTT. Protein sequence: CASRRVSTEAFF.

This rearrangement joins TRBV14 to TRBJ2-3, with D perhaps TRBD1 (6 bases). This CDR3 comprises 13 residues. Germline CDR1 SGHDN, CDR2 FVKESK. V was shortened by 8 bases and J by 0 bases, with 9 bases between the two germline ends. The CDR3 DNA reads TGTGCCAGCGGCGGACAGAGCACAGATACGCAGTATTTT. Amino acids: CASGGQSTDTQYF.

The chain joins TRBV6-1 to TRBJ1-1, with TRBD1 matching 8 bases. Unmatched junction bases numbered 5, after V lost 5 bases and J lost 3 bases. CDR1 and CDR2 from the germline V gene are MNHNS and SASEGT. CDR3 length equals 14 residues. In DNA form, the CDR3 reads TGTGCCAGCAGTAGGACAGGGTTGGACACTGAAGCTTTCTTT. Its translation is CASSRTGLDTEAFF.

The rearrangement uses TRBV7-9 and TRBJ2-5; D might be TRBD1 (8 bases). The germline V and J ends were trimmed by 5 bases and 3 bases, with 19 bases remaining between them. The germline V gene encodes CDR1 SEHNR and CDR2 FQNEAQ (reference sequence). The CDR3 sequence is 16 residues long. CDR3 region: CASSPRTGRGKETQYF. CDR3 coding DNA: TGTGCCAGCAGCCCCCGGACAGGGAGGGGGAAAGAGACCCAGTACTTC.

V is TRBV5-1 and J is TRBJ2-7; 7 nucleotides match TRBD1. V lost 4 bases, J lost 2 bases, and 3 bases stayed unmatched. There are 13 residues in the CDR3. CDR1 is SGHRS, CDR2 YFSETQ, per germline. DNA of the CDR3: TGCGCCAGCAGCAGGGACAGACCCTACGAGCAGTACTTC. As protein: CASSRDRPYEQYF. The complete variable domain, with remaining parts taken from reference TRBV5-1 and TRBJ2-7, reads KAGVTQTPRYLIKTRGQQVTLSCSPISGHRSVSWYQQTPGQGLQFLFEYFSETQRNKGNFPGRFSGRQFSNSRSEMNVSTLELGDSALYLCASSRDRPYEQYFGPGTRLTVT.

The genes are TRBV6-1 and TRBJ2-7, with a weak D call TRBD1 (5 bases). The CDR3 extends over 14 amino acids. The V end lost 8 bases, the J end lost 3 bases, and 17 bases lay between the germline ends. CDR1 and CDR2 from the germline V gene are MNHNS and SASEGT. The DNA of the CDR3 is TGTGCCAGCCTCCGCAGGGTATCAGACTACGAGCAGTACTTC. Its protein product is CASLRRVSDYEQYF.